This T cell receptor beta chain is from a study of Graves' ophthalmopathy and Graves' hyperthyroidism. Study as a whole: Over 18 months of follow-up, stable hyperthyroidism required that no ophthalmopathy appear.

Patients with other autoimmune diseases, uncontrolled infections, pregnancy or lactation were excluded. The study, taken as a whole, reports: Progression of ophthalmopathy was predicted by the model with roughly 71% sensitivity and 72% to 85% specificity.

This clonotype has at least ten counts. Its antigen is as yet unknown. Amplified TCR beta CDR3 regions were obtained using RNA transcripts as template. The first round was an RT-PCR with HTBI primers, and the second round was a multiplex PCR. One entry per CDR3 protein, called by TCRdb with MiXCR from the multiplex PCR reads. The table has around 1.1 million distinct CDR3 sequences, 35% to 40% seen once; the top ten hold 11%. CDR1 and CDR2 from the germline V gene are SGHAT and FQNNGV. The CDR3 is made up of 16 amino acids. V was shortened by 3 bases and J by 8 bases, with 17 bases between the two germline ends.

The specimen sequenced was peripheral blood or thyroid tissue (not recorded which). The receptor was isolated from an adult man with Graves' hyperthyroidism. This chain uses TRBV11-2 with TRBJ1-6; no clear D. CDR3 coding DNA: TGTGCCAGCAGCTTCGGTGCTCCCTCGACCTATTCACCCCTCCACTTT. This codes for CASSFGAPSTYSPLHF. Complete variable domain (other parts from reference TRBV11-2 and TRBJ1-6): EAGVAQSPRYKIIEKRQSVAFWCNPISGHATLYWYQQILGQGPKLLIQFQNNGVVDDSQLPKDRFSAERLKGVDSTLKIQPAKLEDSAVYLCASSFGAPSTYSPLHFGNGTRLTVT.